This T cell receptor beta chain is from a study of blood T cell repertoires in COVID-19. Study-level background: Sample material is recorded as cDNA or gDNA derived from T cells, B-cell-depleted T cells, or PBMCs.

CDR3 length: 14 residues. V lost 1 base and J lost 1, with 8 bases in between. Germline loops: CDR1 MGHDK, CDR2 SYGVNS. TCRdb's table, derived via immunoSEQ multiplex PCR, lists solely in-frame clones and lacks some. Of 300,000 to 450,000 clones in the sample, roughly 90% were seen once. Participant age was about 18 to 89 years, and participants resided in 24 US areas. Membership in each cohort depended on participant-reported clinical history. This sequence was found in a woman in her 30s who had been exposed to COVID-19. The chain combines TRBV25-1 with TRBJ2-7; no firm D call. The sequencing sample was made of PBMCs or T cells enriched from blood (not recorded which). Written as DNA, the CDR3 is TGTGCCAGCAGTGAATCTAGACCTTCCTACGAGCAGTACTTC. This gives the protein CASSESRPSYEQYF.